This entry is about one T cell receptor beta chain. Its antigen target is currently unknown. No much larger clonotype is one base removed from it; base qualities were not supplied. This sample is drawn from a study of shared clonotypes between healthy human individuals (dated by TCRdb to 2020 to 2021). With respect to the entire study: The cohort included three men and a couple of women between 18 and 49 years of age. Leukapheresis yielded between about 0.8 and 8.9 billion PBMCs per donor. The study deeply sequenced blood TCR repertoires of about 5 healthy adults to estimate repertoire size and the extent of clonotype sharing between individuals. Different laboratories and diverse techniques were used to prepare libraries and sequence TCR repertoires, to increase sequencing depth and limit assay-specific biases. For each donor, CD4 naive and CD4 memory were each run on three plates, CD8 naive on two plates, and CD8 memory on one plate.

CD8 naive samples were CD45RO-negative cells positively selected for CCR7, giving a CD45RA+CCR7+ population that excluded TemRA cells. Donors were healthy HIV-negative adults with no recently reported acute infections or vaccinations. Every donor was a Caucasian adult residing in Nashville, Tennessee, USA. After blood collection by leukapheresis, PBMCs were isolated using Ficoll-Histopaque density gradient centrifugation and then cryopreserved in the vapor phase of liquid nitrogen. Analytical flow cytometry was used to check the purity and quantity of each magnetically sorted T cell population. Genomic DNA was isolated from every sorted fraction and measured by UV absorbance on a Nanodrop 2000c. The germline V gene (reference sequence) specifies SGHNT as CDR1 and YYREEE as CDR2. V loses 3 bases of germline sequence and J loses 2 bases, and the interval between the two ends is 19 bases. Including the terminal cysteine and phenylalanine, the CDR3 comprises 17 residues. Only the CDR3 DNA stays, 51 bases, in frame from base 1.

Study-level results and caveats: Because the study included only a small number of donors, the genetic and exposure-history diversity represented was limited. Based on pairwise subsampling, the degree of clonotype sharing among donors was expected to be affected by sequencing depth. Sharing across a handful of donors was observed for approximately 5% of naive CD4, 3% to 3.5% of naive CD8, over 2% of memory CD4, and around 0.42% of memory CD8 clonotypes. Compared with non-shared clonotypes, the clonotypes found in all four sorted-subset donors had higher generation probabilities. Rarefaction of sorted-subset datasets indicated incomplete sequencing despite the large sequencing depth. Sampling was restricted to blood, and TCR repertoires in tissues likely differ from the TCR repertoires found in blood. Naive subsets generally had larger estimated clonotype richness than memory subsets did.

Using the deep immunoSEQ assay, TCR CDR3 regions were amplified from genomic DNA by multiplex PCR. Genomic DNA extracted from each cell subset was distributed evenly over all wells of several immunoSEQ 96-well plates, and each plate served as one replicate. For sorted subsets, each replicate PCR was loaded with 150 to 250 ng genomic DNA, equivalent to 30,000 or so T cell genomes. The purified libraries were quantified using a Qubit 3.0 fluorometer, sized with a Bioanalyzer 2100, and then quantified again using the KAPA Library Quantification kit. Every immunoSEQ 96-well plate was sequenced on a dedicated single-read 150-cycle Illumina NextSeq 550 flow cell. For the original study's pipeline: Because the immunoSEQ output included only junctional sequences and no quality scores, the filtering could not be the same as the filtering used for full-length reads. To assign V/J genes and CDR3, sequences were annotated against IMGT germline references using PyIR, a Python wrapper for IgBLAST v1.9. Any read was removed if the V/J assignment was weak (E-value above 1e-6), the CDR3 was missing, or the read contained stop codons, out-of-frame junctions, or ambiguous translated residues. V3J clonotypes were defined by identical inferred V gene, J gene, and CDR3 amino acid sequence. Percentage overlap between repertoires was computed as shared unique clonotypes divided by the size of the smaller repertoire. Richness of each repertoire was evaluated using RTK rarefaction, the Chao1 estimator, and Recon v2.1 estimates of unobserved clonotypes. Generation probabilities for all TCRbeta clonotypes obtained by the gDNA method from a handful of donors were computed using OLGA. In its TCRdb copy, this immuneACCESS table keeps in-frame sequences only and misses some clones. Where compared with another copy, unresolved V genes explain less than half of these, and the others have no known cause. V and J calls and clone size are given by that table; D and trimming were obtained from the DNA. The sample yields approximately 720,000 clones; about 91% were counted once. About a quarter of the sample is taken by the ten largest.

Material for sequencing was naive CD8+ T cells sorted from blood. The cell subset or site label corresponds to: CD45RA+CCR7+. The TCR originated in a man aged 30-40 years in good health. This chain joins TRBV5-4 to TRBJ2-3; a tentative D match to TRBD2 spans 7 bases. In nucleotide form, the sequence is TGTGCCAGCAGCTGGGGGGGGGCAGCGGGGCCCACAGATACGCAGTATTTT. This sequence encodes CASSWGGAAGPTDTQYF.